Listed below are T cell receptor beta chains from one sample, sequenced in a study of blood T cell repertoires in COVID-19. Sequencing was performed with immunoSEQ multiplex PCR; in TCRdb, only in-frame clones are kept and a portion is missing. The table has a few hundred thousand clones, around 86% seen once. The sample consisted of peripheral blood. These receptors originate from a man aged 18 to 29 with active or convalescent COVID-19. Both conserved end residues are part of each CDR3. The order of the fields is V gene, J gene, clone size, D gene, CDR3 protein, CDR3 DNA. D genes are given only for firm matches. Some rows mark clone size as missing; the rest say once, few, many or name a class of expanded clone.

V gene: TRBV6-5
J gene: TRBJ2-5
clone size: -
D gene: -
CDR3 protein: CASRGTQETQYF
CDR3 DNA: TGTGCCAGCAGGGGGACACAGGAGACCCAGTACTTC

V gene: TRBV29-1
J gene: TRBJ2-3
clone size: -
D gene: TRBD2
CDR3 protein: CSVARLAASTDTQYF
CDR3 DNA: TGCAGCGTTGCCAGACTAGCAGCAAGCACAGATACGCAGTATTTT

V gene: TRBV4-1
J gene: TRBJ2-5
clone size: -
D gene: -
CDR3 protein: CASSPNGETQYF
CDR3 DNA: TGCGCCAGCAGCCCCAACGGGGAGACCCAGTACTTC

V gene: TRBV20-1
J gene: TRBJ1-5
clone size: -
D gene: -
CDR3 protein: CSASASNRVGQPQHF
CDR3 DNA: TGCAGTGCTAGTGCCTCTAACAGGGTAGGTCAGCCCCAGCATTTT

V gene: TRBV6-5
J gene: TRBJ1-1
clone size: -
D gene: -
CDR3 protein: CASSYSGGNTEAFF
CDR3 DNA: TGTGCCAGCAGTTATTCGGGGGGTAACACTGAAGCTTTCTTT

V gene: TRBV4-3
J gene: TRBJ2-3
clone size: -
D gene: -
CDR3 protein: CASSRKGADTQYF
CDR3 DNA: TGCGCCAGCAGCCGAAAGGGGGCAGATACGCAGTATTTT

V gene: TRBV6-1
J gene: TRBJ2-5
clone size: -
D gene: TRBD1
CDR3 protein: CASSEVGTAETQYF
CDR3 DNA: TGTGCCAGCAGTGAAGTGGGGACAGCTGAGACCCAGTACTTC

V gene: TRBV3-1/TRBV3-2
J gene: TRBJ2-5
clone size: -
D gene: -
CDR3 protein: CASSDTGTHQRETQYF
CDR3 DNA: TGTGCCAGCAGCGACACCGGGACTCACCAGCGGGAGACCCAGTACTTC

V gene: TRBV7-2
J gene: TRBJ2-5
clone size: -
D gene: TRBD1
CDR3 protein: CASSSQGLGGETQYF
CDR3 DNA: TGTGCCAGCAGCTCACAGGGGTTAGGAGGAGAGACCCAGTACTTC

V gene: TRBV4-3
J gene: TRBJ2-7
clone size: -
D gene: TRBD2
CDR3 protein: CASSPGTSGTYEQYF
CDR3 DNA: TGCGCCAGCAGCCCCGGGACTAGCGGCACCTACGAGCAGTACTTC

V gene: TRBV19
J gene: TRBJ1-1
clone size: -
D gene: -
CDR3 protein: CASKAPRTEAFF
CDR3 DNA: TGTGCCAGTAAAGCCCCCCGCACTGAAGCTTTCTTT

V gene: TRBV5-1
J gene: TRBJ1-5
clone size: -
D gene: TRBD1
CDR3 protein: CASSLGTGHNQPQHF
CDR3 DNA: TGCGCCAGCAGCTTGGGGACAGGGCATAATCAGCCCCAGCATTTT

V gene: TRBV3-1/TRBV3-2
J gene: TRBJ2-7
clone size: -
D gene: -
CDR3 protein: CASSQDGTASSYEQYF
CDR3 DNA: TGTGCCAGCAGCCAAGACGGGACTGCCTCCTCCTACGAGCAGTACTTC

V gene: TRBV11-2
J gene: TRBJ2-3
clone size: -
D gene: -
CDR3 protein: CASSPNGARITDTQYF
CDR3 DNA: TGTGCCAGCAGCCCCAATGGAGCTCGAATCACAGATACGCAGTATTTT

V gene: TRBV5-4
J gene: TRBJ2-5
clone size: -
D gene: TRBD2
CDR3 protein: CASSLDWDYLQETQYF
CDR3 DNA: TGTGCCAGCAGCTTGGATTGGGACTACCTCCAAGAGACCCAGTACTTC

V gene: TRBV28
J gene: TRBJ1-2
clone size: -
D gene: -
CDR3 protein: CASRLSGQPFYGYTF
CDR3 DNA: TGTGCCAGCAGGCTATCCGGACAGCCTTTCTATGGCTACACCTTC

V gene: TRBV9
J gene: TRBJ2-3
clone size: -
D gene: -
CDR3 protein: CASSPPPAEGADTQYF
CDR3 DNA: TGTGCCAGCAGCCCTCCCCCGGCAGAAGGGGCAGATACGCAGTATTTT

V gene: TRBV3-1/TRBV3-2
J gene: TRBJ1-2
clone size: -
D gene: -
CDR3 protein: CASSQGFVSSGYTF
CDR3 DNA: TGTGCCAGCAGCCAAGGGTTCGTTTCCAGTGGCTACACCTTC

V gene: TRBV7-9
J gene: TRBJ2-5
clone size: -
D gene: -
CDR3 protein: CASSPSGTLWGETQYF
CDR3 DNA: TGTGCCAGCAGCCCCTCCGGGACATTATGGGGAGAGACCCAGTACTTC

V gene: TRBV10-3
J gene: TRBJ1-1
clone size: -
D gene: -
CDR3 protein: CAIGGKNTEAFF
CDR3 DNA: TGTGCCATCGGCGGTAAGAACACTGAAGCTTTCTTT

V gene: TRBV28
J gene: TRBJ2-5
clone size: -
D gene: TRBD1
CDR3 protein: CASSTVGQGDLGTQYF
CDR3 DNA: TGTGCCAGCAGTACTGTTGGACAGGGGGATTTAGGGACCCAGTACTTC

V gene: TRBV2
J gene: TRBJ2-1
clone size: -
D gene: -
CDR3 protein: CASSPQVAYNEQFF
CDR3 DNA: TGTGCCAGCAGCCCCCAGGTGGCCTACAATGAGCAGTTCTTC

V gene: TRBV5-6
J gene: TRBJ1-3
clone size: -
D gene: -
CDR3 protein: CASSTRRDFHSGNTIYF
CDR3 DNA: TGTGCCAGCAGCACCCGACGGGACTTCCACTCTGGAAACACCATATATTTT

V gene: TRBV20-1
J gene: TRBJ1-4
clone size: once
D gene: -
CDR3 protein: CSVGANEKLFF
CDR3 DNA: TGCAGTGTGGGAGCTAATGAAAAACTGTTTTTT

V gene: TRBV24-1
J gene: TRBJ1-2
clone size: -
D gene: -
CDR3 protein: CATSEPGVGYGYTF
CDR3 DNA: TGTGCCACCAGTGAACCAGGGGTTGGGTACGGCTACACCTTC

V gene: TRBV9
J gene: TRBJ2-2
clone size: -
D gene: TRBD1
CDR3 protein: CASSVAGETGGTGELFF
CDR3 DNA: TGTGCCAGCAGCGTAGCTGGGGAAACAGGGGGGACCGGGGAGCTGTTTTTT

V gene: TRBV19
J gene: TRBJ2-7
clone size: few
D gene: TRBD1
CDR3 protein: CASAVGTGGHYEQYF
CDR3 DNA: TGTGCCAGTGCCGTTGGGACAGGGGGCCACTACGAGCAGTACTTC

V gene: TRBV6-1
J gene: TRBJ1-5
clone size: -
D gene: -
CDR3 protein: CASISGLGQPQHF
CDR3 DNA: TGTGCCAGCATTAGCGGTCTGGGGCAGCCCCAGCATTTT

V gene: TRBV7-9
J gene: TRBJ2-3
clone size: once
D gene: TRBD2
CDR3 protein: CASSPTGLAGTDTQYF
CDR3 DNA: TGTGCCAGCAGCCCTACGGGACTAGCGGGCACAGATACGCAGTATTTT

V gene: TRBV5-1
J gene: TRBJ2-3
clone size: -
D gene: TRBD1
CDR3 protein: CASTGQEGTDTQYF
CDR3 DNA: TGCGCCAGCACCGGACAGGAGGGCACAGATACGCAGTATTTT

V gene: TRBV19
J gene: TRBJ2-5
clone size: -
D gene: TRBD1
CDR3 protein: CASRTGQLAETQYF
CDR3 DNA: TGTGCCAGTAGAACGGGACAGTTGGCGGAGACCCAGTACTTC

V gene: TRBV4-2
J gene: TRBJ2-1
clone size: -
D gene: TRBD2
CDR3 protein: CASSLLAGDVGEQFF
CDR3 DNA: TGTGCCAGCAGCCTTTTAGCGGGGGACGTGGGGGAGCAGTTCTTC

V gene: TRBV2
J gene: TRBJ1-5
clone size: -
D gene: TRBD1
CDR3 protein: CASSAGQGAVQPQHF
CDR3 DNA: TGTGCCAGCAGTGCAGGACAGGGGGCTGTTCAGCCCCAGCATTTT

V gene: TRBV7-2
J gene: TRBJ2-5
clone size: -
D gene: TRBD1
CDR3 protein: CASSHIRDRQETQYF
CDR3 DNA: TGTGCCAGCAGCCACATCCGGGACAGACAAGAGACCCAGTACTTC

V gene: TRBV9
J gene: TRBJ2-3
clone size: -
D gene: TRBD2
CDR3 protein: CASRPPGLGSNTQYF
CDR3 DNA: TGTGCCAGCAGACCACCGGGACTAGGTTCGAATACGCAGTATTTT

V gene: TRBV6-5
J gene: TRBJ2-1
clone size: -
D gene: TRBD2
CDR3 protein: CASTTSGGIVEQFF
CDR3 DNA: TGTGCCAGCACTACTAGCGGGGGAATTGTTGAGCAGTTCTTC

V gene: TRBV7-2
J gene: TRBJ2-7
clone size: -
D gene: -
CDR3 protein: CASSLEMLDYEQYF
CDR3 DNA: TGTGCCAGCAGCTTGGAGATGTTGGACTACGAGCAGTACTTC

V gene: TRBV6-5
J gene: TRBJ1-4
clone size: -
D gene: -
CDR3 protein: CASSYSHPTNEKLFF
CDR3 DNA: TGTGCCAGCAGTTATTCCCACCCTACCAATGAAAAACTGTTTTTT

V gene: TRBV7-9
J gene: TRBJ2-1
clone size: -
D gene: -
CDR3 protein: CASSASRDTNSPFF
CDR3 DNA: TGTGCCAGCAGCGCGTCTCGGGACACCAACTCCCCGTTCTTC

V gene: TRBV4-2
J gene: TRBJ2-6
clone size: -
D gene: -
CDR3 protein: CATHSGANVLTF
CDR3 DNA: TGTGCCACCCACTCTGGGGCCAACGTCCTGACTTTC

V gene: TRBV11-2
J gene: TRBJ2-1
clone size: -
D gene: TRBD2
CDR3 protein: CASSSDRLAGGEQFF
CDR3 DNA: TGTGCCAGCAGCTCAGATAGACTAGCGGGAGGCGAGCAGTTCTTC

V gene: TRBV5-4
J gene: TRBJ1-1
clone size: -
D gene: TRBD1
CDR3 protein: CASSQRGTGVTEAFF
CDR3 DNA: TGTGCCAGCAGCCAAAGGGGAACAGGGGTGACTGAAGCTTTCTTT

V gene: TRBV5-4
J gene: TRBJ2-5
clone size: -
D gene: -
CDR3 protein: CASGQQSHQETQYF
CDR3 DNA: TGTGCCAGCGGGCAGCAGAGCCACCAAGAGACCCAGTACTTC

V gene: TRBV21-1
J gene: TRBJ1-1
clone size: -
D gene: -
CDR3 protein: CASSKIPRGTMNTEAFF
CDR3 DNA: TGTGCCAGCAGCAAAATACCCCGGGGTACCATGAACACTGAAGCTTTCTTT

V gene: TRBV4-2
J gene: TRBJ1-3
clone size: -
D gene: TRBD1
CDR3 protein: CASSPRDSLSGNTIYF
CDR3 DNA: TGTGCCAGCAGCCCCAGGGACAGTCTCTCTGGAAACACCATATATTTT

V gene: TRBV5-1
J gene: TRBJ2-3
clone size: -
D gene: TRBD1
CDR3 protein: CASSDRDRAVTDTQYF
CDR3 DNA: TGCGCCAGCAGCGACCGGGACAGGGCGGTCACAGATACGCAGTATTTT

V gene: TRBV6-2/TRBV6-3
J gene: TRBJ2-1
clone size: -
D gene: TRBD2
CDR3 protein: CASSPLAGGGLDEQFF
CDR3 DNA: TGTGCCAGCAGTCCACTAGCGGGCGGGGGTTTGGATGAGCAGTTCTTC

V gene: TRBV6-5
J gene: TRBJ1-4
clone size: -
D gene: TRBD1
CDR3 protein: CASSNYRGREEKLFF
CDR3 DNA: TGTGCCAGCAGTAACTACAGGGGGCGGGAAGAAAAACTGTTTTTT

V gene: TRBV9
J gene: TRBJ1-5
clone size: once
D gene: -
CDR3 protein: CASSADAFGGNQPQHF
CDR3 DNA: TGTGCCAGCAGCGCAGATGCTTTCGGGGGCAATCAGCCCCAGCATTTT

V gene: TRBV7-9
J gene: TRBJ2-1
clone size: -
D gene: TRBD2
CDR3 protein: CASSRGGPTYNEQFF
CDR3 DNA: TGTGCCAGCAGCCGGGGGGGCCCGACCTACAATGAGCAGTTCTTC

V gene: TRBV6-5
J gene: TRBJ2-7
clone size: -
D gene: -
CDR3 protein: CASNPTQGWEQYF
CDR3 DNA: TGTGCCAGCAACCCGACCCAGGGTTGGGAGCAGTACTTC

V gene: TRBV5-1
J gene: TRBJ1-2
clone size: -
D gene: -
CDR3 protein: CASSLASGVRRYTF
CDR3 DNA: TGCGCCAGCAGCTTGGCCTCGGGGGTACGACGCTACACCTTC

V gene: TRBV10-2
J gene: TRBJ1-3
clone size: -
D gene: -
CDR3 protein: CATSSGNTIYF
CDR3 DNA: TGCGCCACCTCCTCTGGAAACACCATATATTTT

V gene: TRBV19
J gene: TRBJ1-6
clone size: few
D gene: TRBD1
CDR3 protein: CASRSPGQGSSPLHF
CDR3 DNA: TGTGCCAGTAGATCACCGGGACAGGGGTCTTCACCCCTCCACTTT

V gene: TRBV29-1
J gene: TRBJ2-7
clone size: -
D gene: -
CDR3 protein: CSVVGLSFGEQYF
CDR3 DNA: TGCAGCGTTGTGGGACTTTCTTTTGGGGAGCAGTACTTC